These T cell receptor beta chains were read from a single sample in a study of brain T cells in children with intractable seizures. The protocol was immunoSEQ multiplex PCR, while the TCRdb copy is restricted to in-frame clones and leaves out a portion. The sample carries 340,000 or so clones, roughly 92% recorded once. The input for sequencing was peripheral blood, taken around 5 months after surgery. These receptors all stem from a boy less than two years old with tuberous sclerosis and intractable seizures. The conserved cysteine and the conserved F or W are not part of the CDR3 here. Some rows have no size entry. The others give once, few or many, or a class for an expanded clone.

>TRBV18|TRBJ2-5|.
ASRLTSGGRETQY
>TRBV7-9|TRBJ2-3|.
ASSFDPLHTQY
>TRBV30|TRBJ1-2|.
AWFITGSNYGYT
>TRBV27|TRBJ1-1|.
ASSFHRRTEAF
>TRBV2|TRBJ1-2|.
ASRSIGGVYGYT
>TRBV5-6|TRBJ2-1|once
ASSGYRDESYNEQF
>TRBV27|TRBJ2-7|.
ASRRTAYEQY
>TRBV2|TRBJ1-6|.
ASRGGLSSYNSPLH
>TRBV2|TRBJ2-7|once
AIISRDLLAYEQY
>TRBV3-1/TRBV3-2|TRBJ2-7|.
ASSQDAGVGEQY
>TRBV29-1|TRBJ2-1|.
SVDPGTGISYNEQF
>TRBV7-6|TRBJ2-1|.
ASRTTSGTYNEQF
>TRBV7-8|TRBJ2-1|.
ASSLDAGTKKQF
>TRBV29-1|TRBJ1-4|.
TRRRKSTNEKLF
>TRBV7-2|TRBJ2-1|.
ASSSLSGGTWNEQF
>TRBV5-4|TRBJ1-1|.
ASYQTGVTEAF
>TRBV28|TRBJ2-7|.
ASSLQTYEQY
>TRBV7-2|TRBJ2-7|.
ASSFGSTDGEQY
>TRBV18|TRBJ2-1|.
ASSPTRAINEQF
>TRBV7-2|TRBJ2-1|.
ASSLVAGDNEQF
>TRBV5-1|TRBJ1-2|.
ASSLLRGSDGYT
>TRBV14|TRBJ2-3|.
ASSHPGTSGGASPDTQY
>TRBV2|TRBJ2-1|.
ASSSSGTSGPLSSYNEQF
>TRBV30|TRBJ2-1|.
AWRSERGLGEF
>TRBV19|TRBJ2-1|.
ASSPDLYYNEQF
>TRBV28|TRBJ1-5|.
ASTTEARNQPQH
>TRBV5-1|TRBJ1-1|.
ASSSIGQGDLAEAF
>TRBV27|TRBJ1-2|few
ASSQTGAGGYT
>TRBV27|TRBJ2-7|.
ASSSVGQGSYEQY
>TRBV11-3|TRBJ2-7|.
ASSPEGLGEQY
>TRBV5-1|TRBJ2-3|.
ASSGAVGADTQY
>TRBV30|TRBJ2-1|.
AWSGLAGYNEQF